Described below is a single T cell receptor (beta chain) sequence and its context. These data originate in a study of PD-1 blockade in classical Hodgkin lymphoma. V was cut by 6 bases and J by 4 bases, with 4 bases left in between. The length of the CDR3 is 12 residues. Germline V gene data show CDR1 as KGHSH and CDR2 as LQKENI. Here immunoSEQ multiplex PCR was the method, and the copy in TCRdb shows in-frame clones only, minus some. The sample lists 64,000 or so clones, 85% to 95% occurring once. Time point in this sample: cycle 4 day 1 (C4D1), after five to seven weeks of nivolumab. Each patient's relapse followed autologous stem cell transplantation, and brentuximab vedotin exposure varied.

The sequence came from a human donor with classical Hodgkin lymphoma. Sequenced material: peripheral blood mononuclear cells (PBMCs), taken before the fourth cycle of nivolumab. The chain carries TRBV18 and TRBJ2-6; D ambiguous. The CDR3 here is CASSSGANVLTF. In DNA form, the CDR3 reads TGTGCCAGCTCCAGCGGGGCCAACGTCCTGACTTTC.